This TCR beta chain was sequenced for a study of blood T cells in healthy people across ages. Then a second PCR, running roughly 6 to 12 cycles, was carried out with a sample-barcoded 5' primer and a J-beta primer mix. From the 5' RACE reads, TCRdb called clonotypes with MiXCR, one entry per CDR3 protein. Seen here are hundreds of thousands of distinct CDR3 sequences, over 20% observed once, and the top ten hold approximately 3.6%. CDR3 length: 15 residues. Between the trimmed V and J ends, which lost 2 bases and 0 bases, there was a span of 8 bases. Germline V gene data show CDR1 as SEHNR and CDR2 as FQNEAQ (reference sequence). This clonotype was counted a few times. Isolation of PBMCs gave at least 7 million cells per sample.

The sequencing input was blood. The sequence came from a man aged 65 to 79 in good health. The chain employs TRBV7-9 and TRBJ1-3; D uncertain. CDR3 sequence: CASSLFGSSGNTIYF. The CDR3 nucleotides are TGTGCCAGCAGCTTATTTGGAAGCTCTGGAAACACCATATATTTT.